This TCR beta chain appears in the sequencing data of a study of blood T cell repertoires in COVID-19. V was clipped by 2 bases and J by 8 bases; unmatched bases: 1. The CDR3 loop spans 14 amino acids. From germline, CDR1 is SGHRS and CDR2 YFSETQ. Everyone who took part was roughly 18 to 89 years old, and they came from roughly 25 US areas. Using immunoSEQ multiplex PCR, the repertoire was profiled, and TCRdb retains in-frame clones only, with some absent. The sample carries approximately 450,000 clones, nearly 90% recorded once. The receptor's source is a woman in her late teens or twenties with acute COVID-19. The chain has TRBV5-1 and TRBJ1-6; 10 nucleotides agree with TRBD1. The sequenced sample was PBMCs or T cells enriched from blood (not recorded which). CDR3 amino acids: CASSFGTGDSPLHF. DNA for the CDR3: TGCGCCAGCAGCTTTGGGACAGGGGATTCACCCCTCCACTTT.